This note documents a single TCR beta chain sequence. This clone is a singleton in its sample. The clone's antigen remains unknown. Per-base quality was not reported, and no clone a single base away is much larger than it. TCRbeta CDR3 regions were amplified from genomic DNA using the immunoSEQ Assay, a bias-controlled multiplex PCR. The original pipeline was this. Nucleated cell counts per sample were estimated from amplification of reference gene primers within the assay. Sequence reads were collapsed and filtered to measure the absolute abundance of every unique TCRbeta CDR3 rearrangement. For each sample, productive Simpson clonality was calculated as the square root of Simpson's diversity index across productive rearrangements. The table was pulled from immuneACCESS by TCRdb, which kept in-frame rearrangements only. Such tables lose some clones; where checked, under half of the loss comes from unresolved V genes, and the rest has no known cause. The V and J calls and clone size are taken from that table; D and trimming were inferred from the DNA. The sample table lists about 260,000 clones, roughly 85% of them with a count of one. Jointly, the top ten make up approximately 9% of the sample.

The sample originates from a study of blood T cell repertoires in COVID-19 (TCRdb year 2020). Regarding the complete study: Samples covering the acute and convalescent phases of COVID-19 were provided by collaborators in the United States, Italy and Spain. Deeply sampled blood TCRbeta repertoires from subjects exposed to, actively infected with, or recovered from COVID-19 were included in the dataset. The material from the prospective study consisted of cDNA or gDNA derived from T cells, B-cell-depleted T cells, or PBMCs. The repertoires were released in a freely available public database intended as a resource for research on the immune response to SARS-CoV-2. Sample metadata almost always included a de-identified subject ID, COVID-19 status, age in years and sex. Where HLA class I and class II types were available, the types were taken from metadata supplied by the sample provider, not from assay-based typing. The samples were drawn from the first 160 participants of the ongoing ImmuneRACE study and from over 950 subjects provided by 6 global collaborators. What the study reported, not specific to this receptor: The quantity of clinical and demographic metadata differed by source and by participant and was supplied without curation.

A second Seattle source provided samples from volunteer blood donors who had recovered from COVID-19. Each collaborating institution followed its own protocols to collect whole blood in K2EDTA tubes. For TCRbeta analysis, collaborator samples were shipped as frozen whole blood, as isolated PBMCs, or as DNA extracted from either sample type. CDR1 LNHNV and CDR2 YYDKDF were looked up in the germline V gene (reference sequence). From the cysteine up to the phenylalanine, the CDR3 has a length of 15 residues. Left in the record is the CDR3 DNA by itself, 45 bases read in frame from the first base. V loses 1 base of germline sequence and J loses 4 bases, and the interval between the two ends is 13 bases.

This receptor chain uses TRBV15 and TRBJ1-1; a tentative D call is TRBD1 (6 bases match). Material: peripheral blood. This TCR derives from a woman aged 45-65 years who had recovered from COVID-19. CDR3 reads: CATSRGWGRGTEAFF. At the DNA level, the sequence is TGTGCCACCAGCAGAGGATGGGGGCGCGGCACTGAAGCTTTCTTT.